One sample yielded the 32 T cell receptor beta chains listed below, sequenced in a study of T cell therapy after organ transplantation. For these receptors, no antigen is known. Time point in this sample: 20-29 weeks after completion of therapy. Clones were sequenced by immunoSEQ multiplex PCR, and TCRdb holds only the in-frame ones, with some missing. The sample holds roughly 15,000 clones; less than 90% are singletons and the top ten take roughly 31%. The specimen comprised CD8+ T cells from blood, sampled after autologous CMV-specific T cell therapy. The receptors shown here come from a human patient who had received a solid organ transplant and had CMV disease. A subset of T cells may come from the graft donor.

The rearrangement links TRBV9 to TRBJ2-3, with TRBD2 matching 9 bases. Germline CDR1 reads SGDLS; CDR2 reads YYNGEE. V lost 0 bases, J lost 1 base, and 6 bases stayed unmatched. The CDR3 runs to 17 residues. The CDR3: CASSVGISGGGTDTQYF. CDR3 nucleotides: TGTGCCAGCAGCGTAGGAATTAGCGGGGGTGGCACAGATACGCAGTATTTT.

CDR3 coding DNA: TGTGCCAGCAGCTTAGATCTGGGTTTCTCCTACGAGCAGTACTTC. Translating gives CASSLDLGFSYEQYF. The J gene is TRBJ2-7, the V gene TRBV11-2; D is unclear. Germline-derived CDR1 and CDR2 are SGHAT and FQNNGV. CDR3 length: 15 amino acids. The germline V and J ends were trimmed by 0 bases and 0 bases, with 9 bases remaining between them.

CDR3 region: CASSPGTGTEAFF. DNA of the CDR3: TGTGCCAGCTCACCAGGGACGGGCACTGAAGCTTTCTTT. This rearrangement joins TRBV18 to TRBJ1-1; tentatively, D is TRBD1 (5 bases). The CDR3 has 13 residues. The germline CDR1 and CDR2 sequences are KGHSH and LQKENI. Trimming removed 2 bases at V and 4 bases at J, with 8 bases between.

The chain combines TRBV19 with TRBJ1-6; 11 bases match TRBD1. The ends lost 10 bases at V and 14 bases at J; junction bases unmatched: 16. Looked up from germline, CDR1 is LNHDA and CDR2 is SQIVND (reference sequence). The CDR3 length is 15 residues. The CDR3 DNA follows: TGTGCCACAGCGAACGAGGGACAGGGGGTGGGCACCCTCCACTTT. This translates into CATANEGQGVGTLHF.

The V gene is TRBV5-4, the J gene TRBJ2-5; 9 bases are a match to TRBD1. The germline V gene has CDR1 SGHNT and CDR2 YYREEE (reference sequence). J gave up 5 bases and V 4 bases, and 6 bases lay outside the gene matches. CDR3 length: 14 residues. Here the CDR3 DNA reads TGTGCCAGCAGCCTGGGGACAGGGTGGGAGACCCAGTACTTC. Protein product: CASSLGTGWETQYF. The full variable domain, its missing parts supplied by reference TRBV5-4 and TRBJ2-5, is ETGVTQSPTHLIKTRGQQVTLRCSSQSGHNTVSWYQQALGQGPQFIFQYYREEENGRGNFPPRFSGLQFPNYSSELNVNALELDDSALYLCASSLGTGWETQYFGPGTRLLVL.

This chain uses TRBV5-8 with TRBJ1-1, with 12 nucleotides matching TRBD1. Unmatched junction bases numbered 6, after V lost 3 bases and J lost 0 bases. This CDR3 contains 17 residues. Germline loops: CDR1 SGHTS, CDR2 YDEGEE. The CDR3 protein is CASSSPGQGALNTEAFF. The CDR3 DNA reads as TGTGCCAGCAGCTCCCCGGGACAGGGGGCCCTGAACACTGAAGCTTTCTTT.

The chain joins TRBV2 to TRBJ2-7; weak D call: TRBD2 (5 bases). This CDR3 is 15 amino acids long. Between the trimmed V and J ends, which lost 5 bases and 0 bases, there was a span of 14 bases. Germline lookup yields CDR1 SNHLY and CDR2 FYNNEI. The CDR3, as DNA: TGTGCCAGCAGTAAAAGGAGCGGAAGCTCCTACGAGCAGTACTTC. Translating it yields CASSKRSGSSYEQYF.

J is TRBJ2-1 and V is TRBV25-1; D is ambiguous. V lost 5 bases to trimming and J lost 0 bases, with 11 bases between them. There are 15 residues in the CDR3. Germline values: CDR1 MGHDK, CDR2 SYGVNS. CDR3 sequence (DNA): TGTGCCAGCAGTAAAAACCTTAACTCCTACAATGAGCAGTTCTTC. It translates to CASSKNLNSYNEQFF.

J is TRBJ1-2 and V is TRBV6-5; no firm D call. The CDR3 runs to 14 residues. Germline V gene data show CDR1 as MNHEY and CDR2 as SVGAGI. V was pared by 3 bases and J by 5 bases, with 13 bases between. CDR3 sequence: CASSYTPDLYGYTF. CDR3 coding DNA: TGTGCCAGCAGTTATACCCCGGACCTTTATGGCTACACCTTC.

The V call is TRBV4-3, the J call TRBJ1-1; possibly TRBD1 for D (5 bases). This CDR3 region has 15 residues. In germline, CDR1 is LGHNA, CDR2 YSLEER. V lost 6 bases to trimming and J lost 0 bases, with 14 bases between them. The CDR3 region has the DNA TGCGCCAGCAGTCCGATAGGGGCCATGAACACTGAAGCTTTCTTT. It is translated as CASSPIGAMNTEAFF.

The chain uses TRBV4-1 and TRBJ2-1; TRBD2 matches at 10 bases. CDR1 is MGHRA, CDR2 YSYEKL, per germline. The CDR3 has 16 amino acids. J was trimmed by 6 bases and V by 0 bases; bases with no gene match: 5. CDR3 residues: CASSQDGLAGVNEQFF. CDR3 in DNA: TGCGCCAGCAGCCAAGATGGTCTAGCGGGAGTCAATGAGCAGTTCTTC.

The chain couples TRBV4-1 to TRBJ2-7, with a possible D match to TRBD2 (5 bases). Trimming stripped 0 bases from V and 0 bases from J, with 12 bases between. The CDR3 contains 16 residues. Germline loops: CDR1 MGHRA, CDR2 YSYEKL. The CDR3 DNA reads TGCGCCAGCAGCCAAGACAGGACTCAGAGCTCCTACGAGCAGTACTTC. Its translation: CASSQDRTQSSYEQYF.

This rearrangement joins TRBV6-5 to TRBJ2-5; TRBD1 agrees at 8 bases. Germline-derived CDR1 and CDR2 are MNHEY and SVGAGI. The CDR3 is made up of 13 amino acids. Trimming took 7 bases from V and 5 from J; bases not matched to a gene: 6. The CDR3 DNA reads as TGTGCCAGCAACCTCAACAGGGGGGAGACCCAGTACTTC. It codes for CASNLNRGETQYF.

This clone was seen more than once but under ten times. The chain joins TRBV6-1 to TRBJ2-7; D remains unclear. This CDR3 has 15 residues. Germline CDR1 MNHNS, CDR2 SASEGT. V was shortened by 2 bases and J by 0 bases, with 11 bases between the two germline ends. CDR3 loop: CASSESTESSYEQYF. The CDR3 DNA follows: TGTGCCAGCAGTGAAAGCACAGAGAGCTCCTACGAGCAGTACTTC.

The gene calls are TRBV6-5 and TRBJ1-2; no clear D. The CDR3 runs 13 residues. Germline V lookup: CDR1 MNHEY, CDR2 SVGAGI. The V gene lost 5 bases and the J gene lost 1 base, with 8 bases spanning the gap. The CDR3 protein is CASSPSLNYGYTF. CDR3 DNA sequence: TGTGCCAGCAGTCCCAGCCTTAACTATGGCTACACCTTC.

This clone was seen once. The chain joins TRBV14 to TRBJ1-1; 7 bases agree with TRBD1. V was pared by 1 base and J by 0 bases, with 8 bases of the junction left unmatched. Germline V gene data show CDR1 as SGHDN and CDR2 as FVKESK. This CDR3 spans 17 amino acids. CDR3 sequence: CASSQGSGGSMNTEAFF. CDR3 DNA sequence: TGTGCCAGCAGCCAAGGGTCAGGGGGGTCCATGAACACTGAAGCTTTCTTT.

The J gene is TRBJ1-2, the V gene TRBV30; 8 bases line up with TRBD1. The V segment lost 5 bases and the J segment 7 bases; nucleotides outside the gene matches: 3. The CDR3 is 11 residues long. Germline CDR1 reads GTSNPN; CDR2 reads SVGIG (reference sequence). CDR3 region: CAWDGTGGYTF. In DNA form, the CDR3 reads TGTGCCTGGGACGGGACAGGTGGCTACACCTTC.

This chain uses TRBV4-2 with TRBJ2-3; weak D call: TRBD2 (7 bases). Germline assignment: CDR1 LGHNA and CDR2 YNFKEQ. This CDR3 region has 15 residues. V dropped 4 bases and J dropped 6 bases, with 17 bases sitting between them. The CDR3 loop is CASSLRGAARDTQYF. The CDR3 DNA is TGTGCCAGCAGCCTTCGGGGGGCTGCCCGGGATACGCAGTATTTT.

This chain uses TRBV9 with TRBJ2-7; possible D gene TRBD1, 6 bases. Trimming removed 4 bases from V and 3 bases from J, with 17 bases in between. The CDR3 consists of 15 residues. From germline, CDR1 is SGDLS and CDR2 YYNGEE. The chain's CDR3 is CASSPTRTAYYEQYF. The CDR3, as DNA: TGTGCCAGCAGCCCTACACGGACAGCATACTACGAGCAGTACTTC.

J is TRBJ1-3 and V is TRBV7-2; D gene unclear. V dropped 2 bases and J dropped 7 bases, with 12 bases sitting between them. This CDR3 is built from 14 residues. Germline V CDR1 and CDR2: SGHTA, FQGNSA. CDR3 coding DNA: TGTGCCAGCAGCTTATACGCAGGCGCGAACACCATATATTTT. It is translated as CASSLYAGANTIYF.

The chain joins TRBV19 to TRBJ2-7; 10 nucleotides match TRBD2. The CDR3 sequence is 15 residues long. CDR1 is LNHDA and CDR2 is SQIVND in the germline V gene (reference sequence). V lost 4 bases and J lost 1; bases outside the gene matches: 4. The CDR3 sequence is CASSTPTSGSYEQYF. Here the CDR3 DNA reads TGTGCCAGTAGTACCCCGACTAGCGGGTCCTACGAGCAGTACTTC.

The J gene is TRBJ1-2, the V gene TRBV6-5; TRBD1 aligns across 7 bases. This CDR3 contains 14 residues. From germline, CDR1 is MNHEY and CDR2 SVGAGI. J lost 4 bases, V lost 2 bases, and 4 bases had no gene match. CDR3 nucleotides: TGTGCCAGCAGTTACGAGGGGGCTGGCTATGGCTACACCTTC. The encoded protein is CASSYEGAGYGYTF.

J is TRBJ1-4 and V is TRBV19; D perhaps matches TRBD1 (6 bases). V lost 1 base to trimming and J lost 0 bases, with 12 bases between them. Germline CDR1 is LNHDA and CDR2 is SQIVND (reference sequence). The CDR3 has 17 amino acids. The CDR3, as DNA: TGTGCCAGTAGTATAGCGGAGGGGGTTGCAACTAATGAAAAACTGTTTTTT. Translation: CASSIAEGVATNEKLFF.

The rearrangement uses TRBV4-2 and TRBJ2-2; possibly TRBD2 for D (6 bases). The germline gives CDR1 LGHNA, CDR2 YNFKEQ. The CDR3 covers 17 residues. Trimming removed 0 bases from V and 1 base from J, with 12 bases in between. The CDR3 nucleotides are TGTGCCAGCAGCCAAGATGGGGGACTTGGGAACACCGGGGAGCTGTTTTTT. Protein: CASSQDGGLGNTGELFF.

V and J are TRBV12-5 and TRBJ1-2, with D unresolved. The CDR3 loop spans 13 amino acids. Per the germline V gene, CDR1 is LGHNT and CDR2 is FRNRAP. The V gene lost 7 bases and the J gene lost 5 bases, with 14 bases spanning the gap. In DNA, the CDR3 is TGTGCTAGTGCGGTAGGGTTGGAATATGGCTACACCTTC. Encoded protein: CASAVGLEYGYTF.

This clone was counted a single time. The chain is built from TRBV6-5 and TRBJ1-5; possibly TRBD1 for D (5 bases). Per germline, CDR1 MNHEY and CDR2 SVGAGI. V lost 0 bases to trimming and J lost 5 bases, with 11 bases between them. The CDR3 is 15 residues long. CDR3 nucleotides: TGTGCCAGCAGTTACTCGGACAACCCAGATCAGCCCCAGCATTTT. It specifies CASSYSDNPDQPQHF.

The gene calls are TRBV29-1 and TRBJ2-1; 9 bases map to TRBD1. CDR1 and CDR2 from the germline V gene are SQVTM and ANQGSEA. V shed 6 bases, J shed 8 bases, and the junction held 20 bases outside the gene matches. The CDR3 is made up of 17 amino acids. CDR3 residues: CSVLQGAPPGRGDEQFF. CDR3 sequence (DNA): TGCAGCGTACTACAGGGGGCGCCGCCGGGCCGAGGGGATGAGCAGTTCTTC.

J is TRBJ1-2 and V is TRBV6-1; possibly TRBD1 for D (6 bases). The CDR3 is made up of 14 amino acids. CDR1 is MNHNS and CDR2 is SASEGT in the germline V gene. The V and J ends lost 2 bases and 8 bases respectively, with 15 bases between them. The CDR3 coding sequence is TGTGCCAGCAGTGAATGGGCCAGGGGAGTGGGCTACACCTTC. Amino acid sequence: CASSEWARGVGYTF.

The rearrangement links TRBV4-2 to TRBJ2-7; D perhaps matches TRBD1 (6 bases). V lost 4 bases and J lost 2, with 18 bases in between. CDR3 length equals 16 residues. Germline CDR1 reads LGHNA; CDR2 reads YNFKEQ. In nucleotides, the CDR3 is TGTGCCAGCAGCCCCCTCGGACAGCACGGGGCCTACGAGCAGTACTTC. Translation: CASSPLGQHGAYEQYF.

This clone occurred once. The V gene is TRBV5-6, the J gene TRBJ1-5, with a tentative D call TRBD1 (5 bases). The V end was cut by 2 bases, the J end by 6 bases, with 21 bases between. The length of the CDR3 is 17 residues. Looked up from germline, CDR1 is SGHDT and CDR2 is YYEEEE. The CDR3 DNA follows: TGTGCCAGCAGCTTAGTAGGACGGGGGGATTTGGGTCAGCCCCAGCATTTT. It encodes CASSLVGRGDLGQPQHF. The variable domain in full, with the rest retrieved from reference TRBV5-6 and TRBJ1-5, is DAGVTQSPTHLIKTRGQQVTLRCSPKSGHDTVSWYQQALGQGPQFIFQYYEEEERQRGNFPDRFSGHQFPNYSSELNVNALLLGDSALYLCASSLVGRGDLGQPQHFGDGTRLSIL.

The chain uses TRBV6-5 and TRBJ1-2; a possible D gene is TRBD1 (5 bases). CDR3 length: 14 amino acids. The V gene's germline CDR1 is MNHEY and CDR2 SVGAGI. Trimming took off 5 bases at V and 3 bases at J, with 13 bases between the two ends. CDR3 in DNA: TGTGCCAGCAGTGGTACGGGGGAAGACTATGGCTACACCTTC. As protein: CASSGTGEDYGYTF.

In nucleotides, the CDR3 is TGTGCCAGCAGTTTATACCTCCAGGGGGCCTACGAGCAGTACTTC. Translated: CASSLYLQGAYEQYF. The rearrangement joins TRBV27 to TRBJ2-7, with 7 bases lining up with TRBD1. Germline V gives CDR1 MNHEY, CDR2 SMNVEV (reference sequence). The CDR3 contains 15 residues. Unmatched junction bases numbered 5, after V lost 1 base and J lost 2 bases.